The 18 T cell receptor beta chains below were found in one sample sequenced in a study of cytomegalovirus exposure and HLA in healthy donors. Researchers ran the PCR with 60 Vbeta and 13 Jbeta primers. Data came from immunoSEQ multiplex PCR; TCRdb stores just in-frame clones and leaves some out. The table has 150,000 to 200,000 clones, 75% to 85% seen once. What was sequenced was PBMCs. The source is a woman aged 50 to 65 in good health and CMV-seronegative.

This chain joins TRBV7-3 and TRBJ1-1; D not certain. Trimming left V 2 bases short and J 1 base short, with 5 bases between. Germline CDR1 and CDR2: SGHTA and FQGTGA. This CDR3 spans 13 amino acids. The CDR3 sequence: CASSLFQNTEAFF. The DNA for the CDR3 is TGTGCCAGCAGCTTATTTCAGAACACTGAAGCTTTCTTT. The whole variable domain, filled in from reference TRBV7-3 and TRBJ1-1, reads GAGVSQTPSNKVTEKGKYVELRCDPISGHTALYWYRQSLGQGPEFLIYFQGTGAADDSGLPNDRFFAVRPEGSVSTLKIQRTERGDSAVYLCASSLFQNTEAFFGQGTRLTVV.

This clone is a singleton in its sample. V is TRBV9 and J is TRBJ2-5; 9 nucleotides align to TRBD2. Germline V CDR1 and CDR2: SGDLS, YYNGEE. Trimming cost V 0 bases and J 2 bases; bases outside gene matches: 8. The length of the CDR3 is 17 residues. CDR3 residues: CASSVGGRAGGQETQYF. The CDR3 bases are TGTGCCAGCAGCGTAGGGGGGCGAGCGGGAGGTCAAGAGACCCAGTACTTC.

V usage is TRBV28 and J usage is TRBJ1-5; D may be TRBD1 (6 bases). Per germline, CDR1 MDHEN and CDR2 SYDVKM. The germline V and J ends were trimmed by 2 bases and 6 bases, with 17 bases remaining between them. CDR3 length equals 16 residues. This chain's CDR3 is CASSLPGQKGFQPQHF. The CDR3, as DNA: TGTGCCAGCAGTTTACCCGGACAGAAGGGTTTTCAGCCCCAGCATTTT.

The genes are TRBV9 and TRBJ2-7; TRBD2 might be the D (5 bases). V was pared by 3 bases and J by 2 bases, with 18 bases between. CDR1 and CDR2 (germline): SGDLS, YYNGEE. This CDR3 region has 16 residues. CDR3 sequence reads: CASSAQGAGPPYEQYF. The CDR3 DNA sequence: TGTGCCAGCAGCGCCCAAGGTGCGGGCCCTCCCTACGAGCAGTACTTC. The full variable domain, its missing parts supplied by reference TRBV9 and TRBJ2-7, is DSGVTQTPKHLITATGQRVTLRCSPRSGDLSVYWYQQSLDQGLQFLIQYYNGEERAKGNILERFSAQQFPDLHSELNLSSLELGDSALYFCASSAQGAGPPYEQYFGPGTRLTVT.

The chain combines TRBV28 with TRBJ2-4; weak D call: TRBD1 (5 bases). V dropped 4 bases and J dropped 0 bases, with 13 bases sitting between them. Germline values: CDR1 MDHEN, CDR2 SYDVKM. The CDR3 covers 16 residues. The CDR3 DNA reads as TGTGCCAGCAGTTCCCAGGGTCCCCTAGCCAAAAACATTCAGTACTTC. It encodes CASSSQGPLAKNIQYF. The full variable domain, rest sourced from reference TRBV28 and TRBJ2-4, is DVKVTQSSRYLVKRTGEKVFLECVQDMDHENMFWYRQDPGLGLRLIYFSYDVKMKEKGDIPEGYSVSREKKERFSLILESASTNQTSMYLCASSSQGPLAKNIQYFGAGTRLSVL.

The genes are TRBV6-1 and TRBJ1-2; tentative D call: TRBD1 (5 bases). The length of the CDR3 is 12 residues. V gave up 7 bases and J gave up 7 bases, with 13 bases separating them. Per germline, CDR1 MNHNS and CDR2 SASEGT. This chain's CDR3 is CASTREGAGYTF. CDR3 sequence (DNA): TGTGCCAGCACCAGGGAGGGCGCTGGCTACACCTTC.

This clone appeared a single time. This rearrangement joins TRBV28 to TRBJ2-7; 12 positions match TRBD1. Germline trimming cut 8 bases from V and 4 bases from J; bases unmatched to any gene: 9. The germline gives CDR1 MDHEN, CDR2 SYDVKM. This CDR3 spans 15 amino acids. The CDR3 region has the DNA TGTGCCAGCTCGCTTCCGGGACAGGGGGCTTACGAGCAGTACTTC. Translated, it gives CASSLPGQGAYEQYF.

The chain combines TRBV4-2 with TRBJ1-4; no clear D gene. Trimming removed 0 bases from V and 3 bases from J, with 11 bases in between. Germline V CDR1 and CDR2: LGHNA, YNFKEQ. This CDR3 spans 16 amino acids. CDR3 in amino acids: CASSQDYRGANEKLFF. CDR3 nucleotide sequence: TGTGCCAGCAGCCAAGATTATCGGGGTGCTAATGAAAAACTGTTTTTT.

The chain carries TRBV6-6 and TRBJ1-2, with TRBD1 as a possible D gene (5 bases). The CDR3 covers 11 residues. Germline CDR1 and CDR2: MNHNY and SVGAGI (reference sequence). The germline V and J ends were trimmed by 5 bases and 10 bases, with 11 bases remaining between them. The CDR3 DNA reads TGTGCCAGCAGTAAAACACAGGACTACACCTTC. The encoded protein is CASSKTQDYTF.

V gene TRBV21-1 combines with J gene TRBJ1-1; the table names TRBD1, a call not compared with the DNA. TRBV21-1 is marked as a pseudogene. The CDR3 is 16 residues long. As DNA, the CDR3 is TGTGCCAGCAGCTGCCTGGGGGCCTCATGGGGGACTGAAGCTTTCTTT. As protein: CASSCLGASWGTEAFF.

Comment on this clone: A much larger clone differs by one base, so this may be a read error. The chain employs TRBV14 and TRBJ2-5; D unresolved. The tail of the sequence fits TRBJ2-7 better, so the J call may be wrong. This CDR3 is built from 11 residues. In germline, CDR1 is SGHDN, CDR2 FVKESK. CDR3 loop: CASSHTYEQYF. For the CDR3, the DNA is TGTGCCAGCAGCCACACCTACGAGCAGTACTTC.

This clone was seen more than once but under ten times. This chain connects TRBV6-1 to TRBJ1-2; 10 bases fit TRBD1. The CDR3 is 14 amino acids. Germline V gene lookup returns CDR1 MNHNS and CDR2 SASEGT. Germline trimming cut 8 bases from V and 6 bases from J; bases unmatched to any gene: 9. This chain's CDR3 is CASSNPGQGHGYTF. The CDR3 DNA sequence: TGTGCCAGCTCGAACCCGGGACAGGGGCATGGCTACACCTTC.

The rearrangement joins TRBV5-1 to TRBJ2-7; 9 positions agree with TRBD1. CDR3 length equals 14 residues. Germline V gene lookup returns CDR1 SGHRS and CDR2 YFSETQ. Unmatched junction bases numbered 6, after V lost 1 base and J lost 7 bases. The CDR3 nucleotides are TGCGCCAGCAGCTTGTTAGGGACAGGGCTTGAGCAGTACTTC. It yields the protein CASSLLGTGLEQYF.

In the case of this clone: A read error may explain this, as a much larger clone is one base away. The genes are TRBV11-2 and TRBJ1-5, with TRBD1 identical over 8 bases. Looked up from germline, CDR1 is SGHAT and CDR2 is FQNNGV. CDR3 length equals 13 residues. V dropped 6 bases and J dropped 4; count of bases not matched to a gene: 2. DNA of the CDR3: TGTGCCAGCAGTCGGACAGGGAATCAGCCCCAGCATTTT. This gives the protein CASSRTGNQPQHF.

CDR3 protein: CASSVKQGAGNTIYF. The CDR3 DNA reads TGTGCCAGCAGTGTAAAACAGGGAGCGGGAAACACCATATATTTT. The chain employs TRBV2 and TRBJ1-3; D perhaps matches TRBD1 (6 bases). This CDR3 spans 15 amino acids. The V gene's germline CDR1 is SNHLY and CDR2 FYNNEI. Trimming took 4 bases from V and 4 from J, leaving 14 bases between them.

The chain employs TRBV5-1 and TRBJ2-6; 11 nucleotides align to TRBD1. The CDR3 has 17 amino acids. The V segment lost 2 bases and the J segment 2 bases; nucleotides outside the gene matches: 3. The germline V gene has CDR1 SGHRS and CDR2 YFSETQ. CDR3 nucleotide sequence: TGCGCCAGCAGCTTCGCGGGACAGGGGGCTGGGGCCAACGTCCTGACTTTC. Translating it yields CASSFAGQGAGANVLTF.

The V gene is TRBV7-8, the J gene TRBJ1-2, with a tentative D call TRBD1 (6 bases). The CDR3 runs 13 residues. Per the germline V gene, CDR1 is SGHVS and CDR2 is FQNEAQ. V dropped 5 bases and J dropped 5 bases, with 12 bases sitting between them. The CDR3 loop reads CASSPTGLYGYTF. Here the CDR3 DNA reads TGTGCCAGCAGCCCGACAGGCTTATATGGCTACACCTTC.

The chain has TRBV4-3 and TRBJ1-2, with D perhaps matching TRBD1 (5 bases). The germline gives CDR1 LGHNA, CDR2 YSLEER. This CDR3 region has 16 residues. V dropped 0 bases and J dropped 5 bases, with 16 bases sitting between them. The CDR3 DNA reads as TGCGCCAGCAGCCAAGATTGGGAGGGGCCACCTTATGGCTACACCTTC. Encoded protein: CASSQDWEGPPYGYTF.